The clone carrying this T cell receptor beta chain has just a few counts. Its antigen is unidentified. This specimen comes from a study of T cells after yellow fever vaccination. Across the whole study: Some fractions had low cell numbers, and these were prepared with SMART-Seq v4 Ultra Low Input. Study findings and constraints: Clones that expanded after primary vaccination mostly reappeared after the booster (roughly 95% CD4, 70% to 90% CD8). One caveat is that FACS-sorted repertoires could contain abundant clonotypes contaminating from the bulk population.

Conversion of TCR transcripts into cDNA relied on 5'RACE template switching, which added a universal primer site and UMIs. TCRdb ran MiXCR on the 5' RACE reads and lists one entry per CDR3 protein. The sample consists of 450,000 to 650,000 distinct CDR3 sequences, approximately 13% of them appearing once. The source is a man in his thirties or forties who received the YFV17D yellow fever vaccine. Specimen: PBMCs, collected on the day of the yellow fever booster vaccination.

CDR3 nucleotides: TGCAGCGTCGTTCGGACAGTTTCTGAAGCTTTCTTT. It encodes CSVVRTVSEAFF. This sequence joins TRBV29-1 and TRBJ1-1; maybe TRBD1 (6 bases). The CDR3 length is 12 residues. Germline CDR1 and CDR2: SQVTM and ANQGSEA. Deletions cut 6 bases from V and 6 bases from J, with 14 bases between.